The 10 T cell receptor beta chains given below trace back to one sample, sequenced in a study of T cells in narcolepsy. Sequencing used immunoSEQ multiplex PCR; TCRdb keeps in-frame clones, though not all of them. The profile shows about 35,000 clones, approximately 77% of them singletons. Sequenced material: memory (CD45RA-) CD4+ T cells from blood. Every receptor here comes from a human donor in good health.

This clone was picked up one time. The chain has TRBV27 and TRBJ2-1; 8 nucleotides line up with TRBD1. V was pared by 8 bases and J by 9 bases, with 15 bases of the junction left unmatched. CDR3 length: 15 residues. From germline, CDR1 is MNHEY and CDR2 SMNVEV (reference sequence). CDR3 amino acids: CASRRGTGGVSEQFF. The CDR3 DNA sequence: TGTGCCAGCCGCCGGGGGACAGGCGGGGTGAGTGAGCAGTTCTTC.

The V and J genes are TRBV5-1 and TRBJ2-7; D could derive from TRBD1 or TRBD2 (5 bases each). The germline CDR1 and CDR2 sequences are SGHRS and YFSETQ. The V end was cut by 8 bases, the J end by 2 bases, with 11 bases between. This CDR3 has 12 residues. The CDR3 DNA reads TGCGCCAGAGAGGGGTCAACCTACGAGCAGTACTTC. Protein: CAREGSTYEQYF.

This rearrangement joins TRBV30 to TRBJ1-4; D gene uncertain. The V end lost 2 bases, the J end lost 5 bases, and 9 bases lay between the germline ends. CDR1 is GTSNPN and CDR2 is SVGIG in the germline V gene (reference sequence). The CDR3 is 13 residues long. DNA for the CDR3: TGTGCCTGGAGTTGGGGAGAAAATGAAAAACTGTTTTTT. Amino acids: CAWSWGENEKLFF.

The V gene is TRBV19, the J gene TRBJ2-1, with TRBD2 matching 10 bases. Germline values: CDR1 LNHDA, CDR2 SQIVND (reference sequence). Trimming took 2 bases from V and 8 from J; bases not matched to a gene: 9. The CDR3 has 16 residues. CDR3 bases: TGTGCCAGTAGTATAAGGGCTAGCGGGAGATGGGATGAGCAGTTCTTC. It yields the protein CASSIRASGRWDEQFF. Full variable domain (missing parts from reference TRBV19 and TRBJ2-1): DGGITQSPKYLFRKEGQNVTLSCEQNLNHDAMYWYRQDPGQGLRLIYYSQIVNDFQKGDIAEGYSVSREKKESFPLTVTSAQKNPTAFYLCASSIRASGRWDEQFFGPGTRLTVL.

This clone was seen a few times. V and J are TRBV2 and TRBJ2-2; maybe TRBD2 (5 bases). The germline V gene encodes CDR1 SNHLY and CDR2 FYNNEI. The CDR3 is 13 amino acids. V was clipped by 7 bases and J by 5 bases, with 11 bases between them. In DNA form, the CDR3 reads TGTGCCAGCACCTTATCGGGGACCGGGGAGCTGTTTTTT. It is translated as CASTLSGTGELFF.

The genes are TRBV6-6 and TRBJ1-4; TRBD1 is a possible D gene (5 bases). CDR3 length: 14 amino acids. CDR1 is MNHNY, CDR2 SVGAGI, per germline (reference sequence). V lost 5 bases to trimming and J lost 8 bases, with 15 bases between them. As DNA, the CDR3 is TGTGCCAGCAGTAGGGGCAGGGTGGGGGAAAAACTGTTTTTT. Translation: CASSRGRVGEKLFF.

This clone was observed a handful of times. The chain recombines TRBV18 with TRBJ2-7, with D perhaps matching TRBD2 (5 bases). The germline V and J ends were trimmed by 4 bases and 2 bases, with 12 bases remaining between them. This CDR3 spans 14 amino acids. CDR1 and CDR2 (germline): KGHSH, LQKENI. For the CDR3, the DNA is TGTGCCAGCTCACGGGGAGCGCAGACCTACGAGCAGTACTTC. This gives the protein CASSRGAQTYEQYF. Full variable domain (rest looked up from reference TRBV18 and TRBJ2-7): NAGVMQNPRHLVRRRGQEARLRCSPMKGHSHVYWYRQLPEEGLKFMVYLQKENIIDESGMPKERFSAEFPKEGPSILRIQQVVRGDSAAYFCASSRGAQTYEQYFGPGTRLTVT.

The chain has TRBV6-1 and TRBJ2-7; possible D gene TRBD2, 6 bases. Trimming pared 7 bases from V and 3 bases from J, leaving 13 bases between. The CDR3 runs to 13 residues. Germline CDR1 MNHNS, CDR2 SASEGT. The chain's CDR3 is CASKASSDYEQYF. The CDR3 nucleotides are TGTGCCAGCAAGGCTTCTAGCGACTACGAGCAGTACTTC.

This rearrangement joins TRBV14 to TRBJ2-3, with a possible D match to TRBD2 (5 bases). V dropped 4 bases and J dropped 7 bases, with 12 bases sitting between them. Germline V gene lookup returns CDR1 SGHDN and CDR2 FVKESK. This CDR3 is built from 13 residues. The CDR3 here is CASSPQRTYTQYF. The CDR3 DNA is TGTGCCAGCAGCCCCCAGCGGACTTATACGCAGTATTTT.

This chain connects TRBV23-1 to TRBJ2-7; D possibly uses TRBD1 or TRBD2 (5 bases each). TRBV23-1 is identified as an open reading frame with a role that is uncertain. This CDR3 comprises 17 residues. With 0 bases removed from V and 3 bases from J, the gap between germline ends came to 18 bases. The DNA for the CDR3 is TGCGCCAGCAGTCAATCGGAGGTCTGGGGCGCCCACTACGAGCAGTACTTC. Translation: CASSQSEVWGAHYEQYF.